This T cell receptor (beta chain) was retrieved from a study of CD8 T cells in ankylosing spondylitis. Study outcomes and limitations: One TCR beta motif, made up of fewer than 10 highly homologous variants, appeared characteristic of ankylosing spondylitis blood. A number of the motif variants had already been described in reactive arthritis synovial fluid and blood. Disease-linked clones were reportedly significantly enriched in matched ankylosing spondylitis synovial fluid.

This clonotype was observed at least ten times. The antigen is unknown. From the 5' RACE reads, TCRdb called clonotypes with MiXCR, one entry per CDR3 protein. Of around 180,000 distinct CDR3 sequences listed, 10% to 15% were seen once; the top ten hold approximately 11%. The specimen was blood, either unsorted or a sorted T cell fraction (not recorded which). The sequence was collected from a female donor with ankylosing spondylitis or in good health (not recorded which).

The CDR3, as DNA: TGCGCCAGCAGCCTCAACAGGGACCCCTACGAGCAGTACTTC. Translated, it gives CASSLNRDPYEQYF. The J gene is TRBJ2-7, the V gene TRBV5-1, with D perhaps matching TRBD1 (6 bases). CDR1 and CDR2 (germline): SGHRS, YFSETQ. Trimming took off 4 bases at V and 2 bases at J, with 13 bases between the two ends. This CDR3 is built from 14 residues.